This T cell receptor beta chain came from a study of T cell responses to AZD1222 COVID-19 vaccine. Broader study findings: Baseline seropositivity occurred in only 5 to 7 AZD1222 recipients. Possibly, clonal diversity was underestimated; donors were largely white British and included more females. Unmutated regions of variants are reportedly targeted by nearly half of spike-specific TCRs. Two AZD1222 administrations were followed by greater Spike-specific TCR breadth and depth.

Comment on this clone: Its target is unknown.

The protocol was immunoSEQ multiplex PCR, while the TCRdb copy is restricted to in-frame clones and leaves out a portion. The sample shows some 74,000 clones, almost 90% of them seen only once. Looked up from germline, CDR1 is KGHSH and CDR2 is LQKENI. Losses at the gene ends were 3 bases for V and 1 base for J; bases not matched to a gene: 10. The CDR3 contains 17 residues. The sample here was peripheral blood, taken 28 days after the second AZD1222 dose. The receptor was derived from an adult who received the AZD1222 COVID-19 vaccine. This chain joins TRBV18 and TRBJ1-1; 8 positions agree with TRBD1. CDR3 nucleotide sequence: TGTGCCAGCTCACCTTCTGGGCAGGGGGCTTCGAACACTGAAGCTTTCTTT. This sequence encodes CASSPSGQGASNTEAFF.